This record covers a single T cell receptor beta chain. Its antigen is not known. The data are from a study of cytomegalovirus exposure and HLA in healthy donors. PCR involved 60 Vbeta and 13 Jbeta primers. Data came from immunoSEQ multiplex PCR; TCRdb stores just in-frame clones and leaves some out. The sample holds 100,000 or so clones; about 70% are singletons and the top ten take about 2%. Germline assignment: CDR1 SNHLY and CDR2 FYNNEI. The length of the CDR3 is 12 residues. V lost 5 bases to trimming and J lost 6 bases, with 11 bases between them. Study findings and constraints: In a later analysis, HLA-associated TCR beta chains were more clonally expanded than equally common others.

Sequenced: PBMCs. This receptor was obtained from a human donor in good health. The chain carries TRBV2 and TRBJ2-7; D is unclear. The DNA of the CDR3 is TGTGCCAGCAGTCTAAAGAGTACCGAGCAGTACTTC. Translated: CASSLKSTEQYF.